A single sample is the source of the 24 T cell receptor beta chains below, sequenced in a study of blood T cell repertoires in COVID-19. TCRdb's table, derived via immunoSEQ multiplex PCR, lists solely in-frame clones and lacks some. This sample carries about 320,000 clones, around nine tenths of them seen once, and the ten largest clones take 5.5% to 6%. The sample taken for sequencing was PBMCs or T cells enriched from blood (not recorded which). The source of these receptors is a woman in her thirties who had recovered from COVID-19.

The chain recombines TRBV7-9 with TRBJ2-5; D is perhaps TRBD1 (6 bases). V lost 5 bases, J lost 5 bases, and 21 bases lay in between. The CDR3 sequence is 16 residues long. Per germline, CDR1 SEHNR and CDR2 FQNEAQ (reference sequence). CDR3 bases: TGTGCCAGCAGCCCTACCACACTACAGGGTATGGAGACCCAGTACTTC. Protein: CASSPTTLQGMETQYF.

The sample holds one count of this clone. The chain uses TRBV5-5 and TRBJ1-1, with D perhaps TRBD1 (5 bases). Germline loops: CDR1 SGHKS, CDR2 YYEKEE (reference sequence). V gave up 4 bases and J gave up 3 bases, with 10 bases separating them. The CDR3 runs 13 residues. CDR3 region: CASSLQGDTEAFF. CDR3 DNA: TGTGCCAGCAGCCTTCAGGGTGACACTGAAGCTTTCTTT.

The rearrangement joins TRBV7-2 to TRBJ1-1, with 11 bases lining up with TRBD1. Germline V gene sequence: CDR1 SGHTA, CDR2 FQGNSA. This CDR3 region has 18 residues. Trimming removed 0 bases from V and 4 bases from J; junction bases left unmatched: 10. CDR3 sequence (DNA): TGTGCCAGCAGCTTAGCGGGGACAGGGGGTATATTGTCCACTGAAGCTTTCTTT. Translation gives CASSLAGTGGILSTEAFF.

The chain joins TRBV4-2 to TRBJ1-6, with unresolved D. There are 13 residues in the CDR3. CDR1 LGHNA and CDR2 YNFKEQ come from the germline V gene. The ends were cut back, 2 bases at V and 9 bases at J, with 8 bases in the middle. The CDR3 coding sequence is TGTGCCAGCAGCCAATCTTCGGGTTCACCCCTCCACTTT. It translates to CASSQSSGSPLHF.

This chain links TRBV7-2 with TRBJ2-1; 8 nucleotides align to TRBD2. This CDR3 is 15 amino acids long. V shed 2 bases and J 3 bases; nucleotides not matched to a gene: 3. Germline V gene sequence: CDR1 SGHTA, CDR2 FQGNSA. The CDR3 DNA follows: TGTGCCAGCAGCTTAAGCAGCGGGGGCTACAATGAGCAGTTCTTC. Amino acid sequence: CASSLSSGGYNEQFF. The full variable domain, with the rest looked up from reference TRBV7-2 and TRBJ2-1, is GAGVSQSPSNKVTEKGKDVELRCDPISGHTALYWYRQSLGQGLEFLIYFQGNSAPDKSGLPSDRFSAERTGGSVSTLTIQRTQQEDSAVYLCASSLSSGGYNEQFFGPGTRLTVL.

The V and J genes are TRBV2 and TRBJ2-7; TRBD1 matches at 7 bases. Germline trimming cut 2 bases from V and 3 bases from J; bases unmatched to any gene: 4. The CDR3 runs 14 residues. Germline V gene sequence: CDR1 SNHLY, CDR2 FYNNEI. DNA of the CDR3: TGTGCCAGCAGTGAATCACAGGGGAGCTACGAGCAGTACTTC. Its translation: CASSESQGSYEQYF.

The chain carries TRBV19 and TRBJ2-5; possibly TRBD2 for D (6 bases). V was pared by 4 bases and J by 5 bases, with 11 bases between. Germline V gene data show CDR1 as LNHDA and CDR2 as SQIVND (reference sequence). This CDR3 region has 13 residues. The CDR3 DNA is TGTGCCAGTAGTAATAGAGGAGGGGAGACCCAGTACTTC. The encoded protein is CASSNRGGETQYF.

The chain carries TRBV19 and TRBJ1-3, with a possible D match to TRBD1 (6 bases). Germline V gene lookup returns CDR1 LNHDA and CDR2 SQIVND (reference sequence). CDR3 size: 16 residues. V lost 6 bases to trimming and J lost 3 bases, with 18 bases between them. CDR3 coding DNA: TGTGCCAGTAGCACCCCCCAGGGGTCCGGTGGAAACACCATATATTTT. Protein sequence: CASSTPQGSGGNTIYF.

V and J are TRBV18 and TRBJ2-7, with TRBD1 as a possible D gene (7 bases). Germline V lookup: CDR1 KGHSH, CDR2 LQKENI. Between the trimmed V and J ends, which lost 2 bases and 4 bases, there was a span of 15 bases. The CDR3 is 15 residues long. This CDR3 is CASSPSAGQLYEQYF. The CDR3 region has the DNA TGTGCCAGCTCACCAAGCGCGGGACAGCTATACGAGCAGTACTTC.

This chain links TRBV7-8 with TRBJ1-1, with TRBD1 identical over 11 bases. Trimming removed 5 bases from V and 4 bases from J; junction bases left unmatched: 12. The V gene's germline CDR1 is SGHVS and CDR2 FQNEAQ. This CDR3 comprises 17 residues. For the CDR3, the DNA is TGTGCCAGCAGCCTGGCGCGGACAGGGGGCCTCGGCACTGAAGCTTTCTTT. This translates into CASSLARTGGLGTEAFF.

This clone appeared once. The chain couples TRBV9 to TRBJ2-1, with 8 positions matching TRBD2. V lost 4 bases and J lost 4; bases outside the gene matches: 7. CDR3 length equals 15 residues. Germline lookup yields CDR1 SGDLS and CDR2 YYNGEE. Here the CDR3 DNA reads TGTGCCAGCAGCCCCCCTGGCGGGGGGTACAATGAGCAGTTCTTC. The encoded protein is CASSPPGGGYNEQFF.

The chain joins TRBV11-2 to TRBJ2-5; D is possibly TRBD2 (5 bases). This CDR3 spans 15 amino acids. CDR1 is SGHAT and CDR2 is FQNNGV in the germline V gene. V lost 6 bases and J 0 bases, leaving 14 bases between the germline ends. The CDR3 DNA is TGTGCCAGCAGAAGCGGACCCCAATACCAAGAGACCCAGTACTTC. Amino acid sequence: CASRSGPQYQETQYF.

This chain links TRBV6-5 with TRBJ1-2, with D maybe TRBD1 (5 bases). This CDR3 has 13 amino acids. Trimming shortened V by 6 bases and J by 9 bases, and 17 bases separated the two germline ends. Germline CDR1 reads MNHEY; CDR2 reads SVGAGI. In nucleotides, the CDR3 is TGTGCCAGCAGACCGACAGCTGGCTACCGCTACACCTTC. This sequence encodes CASRPTAGYRYTF.

V and J are TRBV5-1 and TRBJ2-7, with D maybe TRBD1 (6 bases). CDR1 is SGHRS and CDR2 is YFSETQ in the germline V gene. Trimming cost V 2 bases and J 0 bases, with 12 bases left between them. CDR3 length: 15 amino acids. The CDR3 is CASSFGTLSSYEQYF. DNA for the CDR3: TGCGCCAGCAGCTTTGGGACACTAAGCTCCTACGAGCAGTACTTC.

The rearrangement joins TRBV5-1 to TRBJ2-7; TRBD1 agrees at 8 bases. Losses at the gene ends were 4 bases for V and 2 bases for J; bases not matched to a gene: 5. Germline assignment: CDR1 SGHRS and CDR2 YFSETQ. The CDR3 totals 14 residues. CDR3 coding DNA: TGCGCCAGCAGCCCGCCGGGACAGGCCTACGAGCAGTACTTC. This sequence encodes CASSPPGQAYEQYF.

The chain recombines TRBV5-4 with TRBJ1-1; TRBD1 aligns across 10 bases. Germline loops: CDR1 SGHNT, CDR2 YYREEE (reference sequence). Trimming removed 4 bases from V and 5 bases from J; junction bases left unmatched: 2. The CDR3 covers 13 residues. The CDR3 loop reads CASSPGQGTEAFF. The CDR3 coding sequence is TGTGCCAGCAGCCCGGGACAGGGGACTGAAGCTTTCTTT.

The rearrangement uses TRBV5-4 and TRBJ1-1; possibly TRBD1 for D (5 bases). The CDR3 is 15 residues long. Trimming stripped 0 bases from V and 2 bases from J, with 11 bases between. Germline V CDR1 and CDR2: SGHNT, YYREEE (reference sequence). The CDR3 spells CASSLGTQINTEAFF. The CDR3, as DNA: TGTGCCAGCAGCTTGGGGACACAAATAAACACTGAAGCTTTCTTT.

The chain employs TRBV9 and TRBJ1-3, with 9 bases lining up with TRBD1. V trimming: 4 bases; J trimming: 6 bases; junction bases outside the gene matches: 5. The CDR3 length is 14 residues. Germline V gene data show CDR1 as SGDLS and CDR2 as YYNGEE. CDR3 protein: CASSLGQGLNTIYF. Written as DNA, the CDR3 is TGTGCCAGCAGCCTGGGACAGGGTCTAAACACCATATATTTT.

J is TRBJ2-7 and V is TRBV6-5, with D possibly being TRBD1 (7 bases). The germline V gene encodes CDR1 MNHEY and CDR2 SVGAGI. The V end was cut by 11 bases, the J end by 8 bases, with 13 bases between. The CDR3 is made up of 10 amino acids. CDR3: CAGGTAQQYF. CDR3 nucleotide sequence: TGTGCCGGAGGGACAGCCCAGCAGTACTTC.

This clone has a single count. The rearrangement links TRBV4-1 to TRBJ2-1; 8 bases fit TRBD1. Germline V lookup: CDR1 MGHRA, CDR2 YSYEKL. CDR3 size: 14 residues. V shed 3 bases, J shed 8 bases, and the junction held 6 bases outside the gene matches. CDR3: CASSHLGQVDEQFF. CDR3 coding DNA: TGCGCCAGCAGCCACCTGGGACAGGTGGATGAGCAGTTCTTC.

The chain is built from TRBV29-1 and TRBJ1-2, with 7 positions matching TRBD1. Trimming at V came to 6 bases and at J to 3 bases, leaving 13 bases not matched to a gene. Germline V CDR1 and CDR2: SQVTM, ANQGSEA. The CDR3 runs to 15 residues. The CDR3 sequence: CSVADRASGDYGYTF. CDR3 nucleotide sequence: TGCAGCGTAGCCGACAGGGCTTCGGGGGACTATGGCTACACCTTC.

The V gene is TRBV7-2, the J gene TRBJ1-1, with D uncertain. CDR1 is SGHTA and CDR2 is FQGNSA in the germline V gene. The CDR3 runs to 13 residues. Trimming took off 4 bases at V and 5 bases at J, with 11 bases between the two ends. This CDR3 is CASSYDSGTEAFF. CDR3 DNA: TGTGCCAGCAGCTACGATTCGGGGACTGAAGCTTTCTTT. The whole variable domain, remainder taken from reference TRBV7-2 and TRBJ1-1, is GAGVSQSPSNKVTEKGKDVELRCDPISGHTALYWYRQSLGQGLEFLIYFQGNSAPDKSGLPSDRFSAERTGGSVSTLTIQRTQQEDSAVYLCASSYDSGTEAFFGQGTRLTVV.

The V gene is TRBV15, the J gene TRBJ1-2, with D uncertain. From germline, CDR1 is LNHNV and CDR2 YYDKDF (reference sequence). CDR3 length: 12 amino acids. Trimming pared 3 bases from V and 8 bases from J, leaving 10 bases between. The CDR3 sequence: CATSRAGLGYTF. CDR3 in DNA: TGTGCCACCAGCAGGGCCGGACTCGGCTACACCTTC.

CDR3 residues: CSVEIRDWSGELFF. In DNA, the CDR3 is TGCAGCGTTGAAATCCGGGACTGGTCCGGGGAGCTGTTTTTT. This chain links TRBV29-1 with TRBJ2-2, with D perhaps matching TRBD2 (6 bases). The germline V gene has CDR1 SQVTM and CDR2 ANQGSEA. This CDR3 has 14 residues. V was clipped by 2 bases and J by 6 bases, with 13 bases between them.